This is a list of T cell receptor beta chains from one sample in a study of control samples from healthy donors and cancer patients. The assay was immunoSEQ multiplex PCR, and TCRdb's table has in-frame clones only and misses some. Of about 120,000 clones listed, over 85% are singletons. Sequencing used blood. All receptors come from a man aged 25 to 40 in good health. Both conserved end residues are part of each CDR3. The D gene is left open where the match is weak. Size values are once, few and many counts, or a class for expanded clones, and some rows have none.

D	size	length	J	V	CDR3	DNA
NA	NA	13	TRBJ1-2	TRBV7-8	CASSLGGDYGYTF	TGTGCCAGCAGCTTGGGAGGGGACTATGGCTACACCTTC
NA	NA	13	TRBJ2-1	TRBV19	CASSIALNNEQFF	TGTGCCAGTAGTATAGCCCTCAACAATGAGCAGTTCTTC
NA	NA	17	TRBJ2-7	TRBV7-2	CASSFDRGEGGDYEQYF	TGTGCCAGCAGCTTTGATCGGGGTGAGGGGGGGGACTACGAGCAGTACTTC
NA	NA	16	TRBJ2-3	TRBV14	CASSQDWLAGSDTQYF	TGTGCCAGCAGCCAAGACTGGCTAGCCGGGTCGGATACGCAGTATTTT
NA	NA	15	TRBJ1-5	TRBV4-2	CASSQDGGGGQPQHF	TGTGCCAGCAGCCAAGATGGGGGTGGAGGCCAGCCCCAGCATTTT
NA	NA	17	TRBJ2-5	TRBV14	CASSRRAPSGRWETQYF	TGTGCCAGCAGCCGGAGGGCCCCCAGCGGTAGATGGGAGACCCAGTACTTC
TRBD1	NA	13	TRBJ2-2	TRBV2	CASMDRGTGELFF	TGTGCCAGCATGGACAGGGGCACCGGGGAGCTGTTTTTT
NA	NA	14	TRBJ2-2	TRBV3-1/TRBV3-2	CASSQETNTGELFF	TGTGCCAGCAGCCAAGAGACCAACACCGGGGAGCTGTTTTTT
TRBD1	NA	14	TRBJ2-3	TRBV6-5	CASADRGDTDTQYF	TGTGCCAGTGCTGACAGGGGAGACACAGATACGCAGTATTTT
NA	NA	15	TRBJ1-2	TRBV10-3	CAISPPAGDLYGYTF	TGTGCCATCAGTCCACCGGCGGGTGACTTATATGGCTACACCTTC
TRBD2	NA	16	TRBJ2-3	TRBV7-9	CASSSSGGVSTDTQYF	TGTGCCAGCAGCTCCAGCGGGGGGGTCAGCACAGATACGCAGTATTTT
TRBD1	NA	14	TRBJ2-5	TRBV5-1	CASSGGQAQETQYF	TGCGCCAGCAGCGGGGGACAGGCCCAAGAGACCCAGTACTTC
TRBD2	NA	16	TRBJ2-1	TRBV7-2	CASSAGSGGSYNEQFF	TGTGCCAGCAGCGCGGGTAGCGGGGGTTCCTACAATGAGCAGTTCTTC
NA	NA	12	TRBJ1-1	TRBV7-2	CASSLATREAFF	TGTGCCAGCAGCTTAGCGACGAGAGAAGCTTTCTTT
NA	NA	10	TRBJ2-5	TRBV11-2	CASRGETQYF	TGTGCCAGCAGGGGCGAGACCCAGTACTTC
NA	NA	13	TRBJ1-5	TRBV6-6	CASSYLAGQPQHF	TGTGCCAGCAGTTACTTAGCCGGTCAGCCCCAGCATTTT
NA	once	13	TRBJ1-1	TRBV10-3	CAGSPGGDTEAFF	TGTGCCGGTTCCCCCGGGGGGGACACTGAAGCTTTCTTT
NA	NA	13	TRBJ1-2	TRBV7-2	CAGSFDGELGYTF	TGTGCCGGCAGCTTCGACGGTGAATTGGGCTACACCTTC
NA	NA	13	TRBJ1-4	TRBV7-9	CASSLLFDEKLFF	TGTGCCAGCAGCTTATTGTTCGATGAAAAACTGTTTTTT
TRBD1	once	15	TRBJ2-7	TRBV24-1	CATSDGFGQGYEQYF	TGTGCCACCAGTGATGGATTCGGACAGGGCTACGAGCAGTACTTC
NA	NA	14	TRBJ1-1	TRBV5-1	CASSPVGMNTEAFF	TGCGCCAGCAGCCCGGTAGGCATGAACACTGAAGCTTTCTTT
TRBD1	NA	13	TRBJ1-1	TRBV7-9	CASSSQGGTEAFF	TGTGCCAGCAGCTCCCAGGGGGGCACTGAAGCTTTCTTT
NA	NA	14	TRBJ1-1	TRBV10-1	CANRPAGVDTEAFF	TGCGCCAACCGCCCCGCAGGGGTGGACACTGAAGCTTTCTTT
NA	NA	14	TRBJ1-1	TRBV11-1	CASKGTPRRAQAFF	TGTGCCAGCAAAGGGACTCCGAGACGGGCCCAAGCTTTCTTT
NA	NA	12	TRBJ2-2	TRBV24-1	CATSDLPGELFF	TGTGCCACCAGTGATCTCCCCGGGGAGCTGTTTTTT
TRBD2	NA	15	TRBJ2-1	TRBV3-1/TRBV3-2	CASRTSGGAVDEQFF	TGTGCCAGCAGAACTAGCGGGGGGGCCGTGGATGAGCAGTTCTTC
NA	once	14	TRBJ2-7	TRBV5-6	CASSPPGPSYEQYF	TGTGCCAGCAGCCCCCCGGGCCCCTCCTACGAGCAGTACTTC